Following are 16 T cell receptor beta chains from one sample sequenced in a study of T-cell memory formation after mild COVID-19. MiXCR, applied by TCRdb to the 5' RACE reads, yields one record per CDR3 protein. The sample comprises 550,000 to 600,000 distinct CDR3 sequences, less than 25% of which are singletons, and 7.5% to 9.5% rests with the top ten. Sequenced: PBMCs or a T cell subset sorted from them (not recorded which). The source of these receptors is an adult woman who had mild COVID-19 (a few samples of this study predate the infection). Cell type and time point are not known.

This clonotype turned up a few times. The chain joins TRBV5-1 to TRBJ2-1; 7 bases agree with TRBD1. The J segment lost 4 bases and the V segment lost 2 bases, leaving 6 bases of the junction unmatched. Per the germline V gene, CDR1 is SGHRS and CDR2 is YFSETQ. The CDR3 covers 15 residues. CDR3: CASSLVTGLYNEQFF. The DNA for the CDR3 is TGCGCCAGCAGCTTAGTGACAGGGCTTTACAATGAGCAGTTCTTC.

This clonotype was counted only a few times. The chain combines TRBV5-5 with TRBJ2-1; 7 nucleotides agree with TRBD1. The CDR3 contains 11 residues. V was pared by 3 bases and J by 10 bases, with 1 base of the junction left unmatched. The germline gives CDR1 SGHKS, CDR2 YYEKEE (reference sequence). CDR3 sequence: CASSWGQEQFF. CDR3 nucleotide sequence: TGTGCCAGCAGCTGGGGACAGGAGCAGTTCTTC. The variable domain in full, completed from reference TRBV5-5 and TRBJ2-1, reads DAGVTQSPTHLIKTRGQQVTLRCSPISGHKSVSWYQQVLGQGPQFIFQYYEKEERGRGNFPDRFSARQFPNYSSELNVNALLLGDSALYLCASSWGQEQFFGPGTRLTVL.

The chain links TRBV6-5 to TRBJ2-5; perhaps TRBD1 as D (5 bases). Germline assignment: CDR1 MNHEY and CDR2 SVGAGI. V lost 6 bases and J 1 base, leaving 24 bases between the germline ends. The CDR3 consists of 18 residues. CDR3 region: CASSRRMMGRRVQETQYF. The CDR3 bases are TGTGCCAGCAGCCGTCGGATGATGGGGCGCCGAGTCCAAGAGACCCAGTACTTC.

This rearrangement joins TRBV10-3 to TRBJ2-7; D assignment may be TRBD1 or TRBD2 (5 bases each). CDR1 is ENHRY and CDR2 is SYGVKD in the germline V gene. The CDR3 spans 17 residues. V was cut by 0 bases and J by 0 bases, with 15 bases left in between. CDR3 DNA sequence: TGTGCCATCAGTGAGTCTCCCGGCCGGGGCCGCTCCTACGAGCAGTACGTC. Its protein product is CAISESPGRGRSYEQYV.

This clonotype appeared a few times. V is TRBV5-1 and J is TRBJ1-2; D not certain. The length of the CDR3 is 15 residues. V was trimmed by 0 bases and J by 4 bases, leaving 13 bases between them. CDR1 is SGHRS, CDR2 YFSETQ, per germline. CDR3: CASSLGQRRGYGYTF. The DNA of the CDR3 is TGCGCCAGCAGCTTGGGGCAACGGAGAGGCTATGGCTACACCTTC.

The chain has TRBV12-3 or TRBV12-4 and TRBJ2-5; D may be TRBD1 (6 bases). The germline V and J ends were trimmed by 6 bases and 7 bases, with 15 bases remaining between them. This CDR3 comprises 13 residues. The CDR3 DNA sequence: TGTGCCAGCAGACCGGACAGTCCGGTGACCCAGTACTTC. Translated: CASRPDSPVTQYF.

The chain carries TRBV11-2 and TRBJ2-3, with 8 positions matching TRBD2. The germline V gene has CDR1 SGHAT and CDR2 FQNNGV. This CDR3 is built from 17 residues. V lost 5 bases, J lost 1 base, and 11 bases stayed unmatched. The CDR3 here is CASSILGLAGGTDTQYF. In DNA, the CDR3 is TGTGCCAGCAGCATTCTAGGACTAGCTGGGGGCACAGATACGCAGTATTTT.

Of note for this clonotype: The junction differs from germline at one of its ends, possibly a read error. This chain uses TRBV2 with TRBJ2-2, with D perhaps TRBD1 or TRBD2 (5 bases each). CDR1 is SNHLY and CDR2 is FYNNEI in the germline V gene. CDR3 size: 15 residues. As DNA, the CDR3 is TGTGCCAGCAGTGATGAAGGAAAGGGGCCCGGGGATCTGTTTTTT. Translating gives CASSDEGKGPGDLFF.

The rearrangement uses TRBV5-5 and TRBJ2-2, with D hard to call. Germline V gives CDR1 SGHKS, CDR2 YYEKEE (reference sequence). Trimming left V 4 bases short and J 5 bases short, with 9 bases between. The CDR3 sequence is 13 residues long. The CDR3 loop is CASSPASTGELFF. The CDR3 bases are TGTGCCAGCAGCCCGGCTAGTACCGGGGAGCTGTTTTTT.

This clonotype was seen only a few times. The V call is TRBV27, the J call TRBJ1-2, with D maybe TRBD1 (6 bases). Germline V gene data show CDR1 as MNHEY and CDR2 as SMNVEV (reference sequence). Trimming shortened V by 3 bases and J by 7 bases, and 12 bases separated the two germline ends. The CDR3 loop spans 13 amino acids. CDR3 nucleotide sequence: TGTGCCAGCAGTTTTGTACAGGGAGGTGGCTACACCTTC. This codes for CASSFVQGGGYTF.

The J gene is TRBJ2-3, the V gene TRBV20-1; the match to TRBD2 covers 14 bases. After removal of 6 bases from V and 3 bases from J, the junction contained 14 bases not matched to a gene. This CDR3 has 18 residues. CDR1 is DFQATT and CDR2 is SNEGSKA in the germline V gene (reference sequence). CDR3 residues: CSARTSGGSRVRTDTQYF. For the CDR3, the DNA is TGCAGTGCCCGGACTAGCGGGGGGTCGCGGGTAAGGACAGATACGCAGTATTTT.

This clonotype was seen only a few times. The junction and the germline gene differ at one end; a read error may be behind it. The chain has TRBV6-5 and TRBJ2-7; 8 nucleotides match TRBD1. Germline CDR1 is MNHEY and CDR2 is SVGAGI. This CDR3 region has 16 residues. The CDR3 DNA reads TGTGCCAGCAGTTACTCATGGACAGGGACCTCCAACGAGCAGTACTTC. Encoded protein: CASSYSWTGTSNEQYF.

The chain carries TRBV5-6 and TRBJ1-1; D remains ambiguous. From germline, CDR1 is SGHDT and CDR2 YYEEEE. This CDR3 contains 18 residues. Deletions cut 3 bases from V and 7 bases from J, with 28 bases between. Written as DNA, the CDR3 is TGTGCCAGCAGCTCCGAGGTGGACGGCGGTAGGGTGTCGAATGAAGCTTTCTTT. It is translated as CASSSEVDGGRVSNEAFF.

There are a few counts of this clonotype. The rearrangement links TRBV25-1 to TRBJ1-2, with TRBD1 matching over 12 bases. Germline trimming cut 3 bases from V and 4 bases from J; bases unmatched to any gene: 6. CDR3 size: 16 residues. Germline lookup yields CDR1 MGHDK and CDR2 SYGVNS. The CDR3 is CASSEGTGGAGYGYTF. As DNA, the CDR3 is TGTGCCAGCAGTGAGGGGACAGGGGGCGCCGGCTATGGCTACACCTTC.

In this sample, this clonotype turned up a few times. V gene TRBV7-2 combines with J gene TRBJ1-5; D unresolved. CDR1 SGHTA and CDR2 FQGNSA come from the germline V gene. The V end lost 7 bases, the J end lost 0 bases, and 13 bases lay between the germline ends. The CDR3 runs to 15 residues. This CDR3 is CASTQGSASNQPQHF. The CDR3 bases are TGTGCCAGCACCCAAGGGAGCGCTAGCAATCAGCCCCAGCATTTT.

V usage is TRBV7-8 and J usage is TRBJ2-1; 10 bases are a match to TRBD2. The CDR3 has 16 amino acids. V was pared by 4 bases and J by 5 bases, with 8 bases of the junction left unmatched. Germline-derived CDR1 and CDR2 are SGHVS and FQNEAQ. The CDR3 region is CASSYPFSGGNNEQFF. The CDR3, as DNA: TGTGCCAGCAGCTACCCCTTTAGCGGGGGGAACAATGAGCAGTTCTTC. The whole variable domain, remainder taken from reference TRBV7-8 and TRBJ2-1, is GAGVSQSPRYKVAKRGQDVALRCDPISGHVSLFWYQQALGQGPEFLTYFQNEAQLDKSGLPSDRFFAERPEGSVSTLKIQRTQQEDSAVYLCASSYPFSGGNNEQFFGPGTRLTVL.